This is a list of T cell receptor beta chains from one sample in a study of regulatory T cells in long-lasting Graves disease. TCRdb reprocessed the multiplex PCR reads via MiXCR and lists one record per CDR3 protein. The sample has about 420,000 distinct CDR3 sequences, 15% to 20% seen once; the top ten hold around a quarter. The same specimen was also included in a second study, on T cells in Graves' hyperthyroidism and ophthalmopathy.

The source was peripheral blood mononuclear cells (PBMCs), collected at new diagnosis, from a patient treated with antithyroid drugs. The receptors shown here come from a woman between 18 and 29 years old with Graves disease. The CDR3 runs from the conserved cysteine through the conserved F or W. A D gene is named only where the DNA matches it firmly. Size tells how often a clone was seen (once, few, many) or the class of an expanded clone, and some rows leave it out.

j_gene: TRBJ2-5; d_gene: TRBD1; v_gene: TRBV20-1; abundance: .; CDR3aa: CSATQGQGVGETQYF; CDR3nt: TGCAGTGCTACACAGGGACAGGGGGTAGGAGAGACCCAGTACTTC
j_gene: TRBJ2-1; d_gene: TRBD1; v_gene: TRBV27; abundance: many; CDR3aa: CASSNRDRGGKFF; CDR3nt: TGTGCCAGCAGTAACCGGGACAGGGGTGGTAAGTTCTTC
j_gene: TRBJ1-4; d_gene: .; v_gene: TRBV2; abundance: many; CDR3aa: CASSVNGIKREKLFF; CDR3nt: TGTGCCAGCAGTGTTAACGGTATCAAGAGGGAAAAACTGTTTTTT
j_gene: TRBJ2-3; d_gene: .; v_gene: TRBV28; abundance: many; CDR3aa: CASEEDTDTQYF; CDR3nt: TGTGCCAGCGAGGAGGACACAGATACGCAGTATTTT
j_gene: TRBJ2-4; d_gene: .; v_gene: TRBV12-3/TRBV12-4; abundance: many; CDR3aa: CASSLEGIPAKNIQYF; CDR3nt: TGTGCCAGCAGTTTAGAGGGGATACCAGCCAAAAACATTCAGTACTTC
j_gene: TRBJ2-5; d_gene: TRBD2; v_gene: TRBV15; abundance: many; CDR3aa: CATSKRGLAGAETQYF; CDR3nt: TGTGCCACCAGCAAAAGAGGGCTAGCGGGAGCAGAGACCCAGTACTTC
j_gene: TRBJ2-1; d_gene: TRBD2; v_gene: TRBV7-9; abundance: few; CDR3aa: CASSLPPPSGRGASYNEQFF; CDR3nt: TGTGCCAGCAGCCTGCCCCCCCCTAGCGGGAGGGGTGCCTCCTACAATGAGCAGTTCTTC
j_gene: TRBJ1-5; d_gene: TRBD1; v_gene: TRBV2; abundance: .; CDR3aa: CASSPDREGNQPQHF; CDR3nt: TGTGCCAGCAGCCCGGACAGGGAGGGCAATCAGCCCCAGCATTTT
j_gene: TRBJ2-1; d_gene: .; v_gene: TRBV3-1; abundance: few; CDR3aa: CASSQWQGIYNEQFF; CDR3nt: TGTGCCAGCAGCCAATGGCAAGGTATTTACAATGAGCAGTTCTTC
j_gene: TRBJ2-3; d_gene: .; v_gene: TRBV7-9; abundance: few; CDR3aa: CASSPREFADTQYF; CDR3nt: TGTGCCAGCAGCCCACGGGAGTTCGCAGATACGCAGTATTTT
j_gene: TRBJ2-1; d_gene: .; v_gene: TRBV24-1; abundance: few; CDR3aa: CATSDFWGGDEQFF; CDR3nt: TGTGCCACCAGTGATTTCTGGGGCGGGGATGAGCAGTTCTTC
j_gene: TRBJ1-5; d_gene: .; v_gene: TRBV12-3/TRBV12-4; abundance: .; CDR3aa: CASSSQPPESNQPQHF; CDR3nt: TGTGCCAGCAGTTCACAGCCCCCGGAAAGCAATCAGCCCCAGCATTTT
j_gene: TRBJ2-1; d_gene: .; v_gene: TRBV5-8; abundance: .; CDR3aa: CASSWSGLGNEQFF; CDR3nt: TGTGCCAGCAGCTGGAGCGGCCTCGGGAATGAGCAGTTCTTC
j_gene: TRBJ1-1; d_gene: .; v_gene: TRBV6-1; abundance: many; CDR3aa: CASNDGNTEAFF; CDR3nt: TGTGCCAGCAACGACGGGAACACTGAAGCTTTCTTT
j_gene: TRBJ2-1; d_gene: TRBD2; v_gene: TRBV20-1; abundance: few; CDR3aa: CGRLAGVGYEQFF; CDR3nt: TGCGGTCGACTAGCGGGAGTCGGATATGAGCAGTTCTTC
j_gene: TRBJ2-1; d_gene: TRBD2; v_gene: TRBV11-1; abundance: many; CDR3aa: CASSLKRGLDNEQFF; CDR3nt: TGTGCCAGCAGCCTAAAACGGGGACTAGACAATGAGCAGTTCTTC
j_gene: TRBJ2-7; d_gene: TRBD2; v_gene: TRBV7-2; abundance: many; CDR3aa: CASRLLAASYEQYF; CDR3nt: TGTGCCAGCAGACTACTAGCGGCCTCCTACGAGCAGTACTTC
j_gene: TRBJ2-1; d_gene: TRBD2; v_gene: TRBV15; abundance: few; CDR3aa: CATSQAGGPGEQFF; CDR3nt: TGTGCCACCAGCCAAGCGGGAGGGCCAGGTGAGCAGTTCTTC
j_gene: TRBJ1-2; d_gene: .; v_gene: TRBV28; abundance: many; CDR3aa: CASSQGQNYGYTF; CDR3nt: TGTGCCAGCAGCCAAGGACAGAACTATGGCTACACCTTC
j_gene: TRBJ2-1; d_gene: .; v_gene: TRBV20-1; abundance: many; CDR3aa: CSARDGPYNEQFF; CDR3nt: TGCAGTGCTAGGGACGGCCCTTACAATGAGCAGTTCTTC
j_gene: TRBJ2-7; d_gene: .; v_gene: TRBV20-1; abundance: many; CDR3aa: CSALDWGASYEQYF; CDR3nt: TGCAGTGCCCTCGACTGGGGGGCCTCCTACGAGCAGTACTTC
j_gene: TRBJ2-5; d_gene: .; v_gene: TRBV13; abundance: many; CDR3aa: CASSSPERGSGAKETQYF; CDR3nt: TGTGCCAGCAGCTCCCCAGAAAGGGGTAGCGGAGCAAAAGAGACCCAGTACTTC
j_gene: TRBJ2-5; d_gene: TRBD1; v_gene: TRBV7-9; abundance: .; CDR3aa: CASSLYEGGEETQYF; CDR3nt: TGTGCCAGCAGCTTATATGAAGGGGGCGAAGAGACCCAGTACTTC
j_gene: TRBJ1-1; d_gene: .; v_gene: TRBV2; abundance: many; CDR3aa: CASSESTGPPNTEAFF; CDR3nt: TGTGCCAGCAGTGAAAGTACAGGTCCCCCGAACACTGAAGCTTTCTTT
j_gene: TRBJ1-2; d_gene: .; v_gene: TRBV20-1; abundance: few; CDR3aa: CSARPGAYGYTF; CDR3nt: TGCAGTGCTAGGCCCGGGGCCTATGGCTACACCTTC
j_gene: TRBJ2-3; d_gene: TRBD2; v_gene: TRBV20-1; abundance: many; CDR3aa: CSAIPGLAGEYTQYF; CDR3nt: TGCAGTGCTATTCCGGGACTAGCGGGAGAGTATACGCAGTATTTT
j_gene: TRBJ2-7; d_gene: .; v_gene: TRBV5-1; abundance: many; CDR3aa: CASSNPGANYEQYF; CDR3nt: TGCGCCAGCAGCAATCCGGGGGCAAACTACGAGCAGTACTTC
j_gene: TRBJ2-1; d_gene: TRBD2; v_gene: TRBV7-9; abundance: many; CDR3aa: CASSRPSGRVDEQFF; CDR3nt: TGTGCCAGCAGTCGACCTAGCGGGAGAGTCGATGAGCAGTTCTTC
j_gene: TRBJ2-1; d_gene: TRBD2; v_gene: TRBV10-3; abundance: many; CDR3aa: CAIRGTSSREGEQFF; CDR3nt: TGTGCCATCAGGGGGACTAGCTCCAGAGAGGGTGAGCAGTTCTTC
j_gene: TRBJ2-1; d_gene: .; v_gene: TRBV6-2/TRBV6-3; abundance: .; CDR3aa: CASSLGGPAYNEQFF; CDR3nt: TGTGCCAGCAGTTTGGGCGGGCCTGCCTACAATGAGCAGTTCTTC